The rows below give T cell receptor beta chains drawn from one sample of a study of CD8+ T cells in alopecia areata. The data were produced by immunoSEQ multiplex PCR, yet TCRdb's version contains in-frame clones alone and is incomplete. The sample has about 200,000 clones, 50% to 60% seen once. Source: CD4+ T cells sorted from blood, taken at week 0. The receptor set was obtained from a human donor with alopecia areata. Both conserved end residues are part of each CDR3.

CDR3aa: CASSVETQYF; v_gene: TRBV6-4; j_gene: TRBJ2-5
CDR3aa: CASSPTRSTDTQYF; v_gene: TRBV5-1; j_gene: TRBJ2-3
CDR3aa: CAISDGQANYGYTF; v_gene: TRBV10-3; j_gene: TRBJ1-2
CDR3aa: CAWSVQEETEAFF; v_gene: TRBV30; j_gene: TRBJ1-1
CDR3aa: CASSLLAGGLTGELFF; v_gene: TRBV5-1; j_gene: TRBJ2-2
CDR3aa: CASSLGGYTDTQYF; v_gene: TRBV5-1; j_gene: TRBJ2-3
CDR3aa: CASSPRGVNEKLFF; v_gene: TRBV27; j_gene: TRBJ1-4
CDR3aa: CASSLNWRSNVDTQYF; v_gene: TRBV7-2; j_gene: TRBJ2-3
CDR3aa: CSVEGVMNTEAFF; v_gene: TRBV29-1; j_gene: TRBJ1-1
CDR3aa: CASSPMNTDTQYF; v_gene: TRBV5-1; j_gene: TRBJ2-3
CDR3aa: CSVGQALNTGELFF; v_gene: TRBV29-1; j_gene: TRBJ2-2
CDR3aa: CSVVHRDSSTDTQYF; v_gene: TRBV29-1; j_gene: TRBJ2-3
CDR3aa: CASKSAESGANVLTF; v_gene: TRBV6-6; j_gene: TRBJ2-6
CDR3aa: CASSLDGRTGYGYTF; v_gene: TRBV7-9; j_gene: TRBJ1-2
CDR3aa: CASSERQGHQPQHF; v_gene: TRBV4-1; j_gene: TRBJ1-5
CDR3aa: CASSNTGRTEAFF; v_gene: TRBV27; j_gene: TRBJ1-1
CDR3aa: CSVGGQGGNTIYF; v_gene: TRBV29-1; j_gene: TRBJ1-3
CDR3aa: CASPLAEPSSYEQYF; v_gene: TRBV4-1; j_gene: TRBJ2-7
CDR3aa: CSVGGRSYNEQFF; v_gene: TRBV29-1; j_gene: TRBJ2-1
CDR3aa: CASSPQGGSEKLFF; v_gene: TRBV5-4; j_gene: TRBJ1-4
CDR3aa: CSVTTWGGEKLFF; v_gene: TRBV29-1; j_gene: TRBJ1-4
CDR3aa: CASSVVHGSYNEQFF; v_gene: TRBV9; j_gene: TRBJ2-1
CDR3aa: CASSVQGDEQFF; v_gene: TRBV7-9; j_gene: TRBJ2-1
CDR3aa: CASSLTSALEQYF; v_gene: TRBV7-2; j_gene: TRBJ2-7
CDR3aa: CASSLGNTGELFF; v_gene: TRBV5-1; j_gene: TRBJ2-2
CDR3aa: CSVRPRQAGGDTQYF; v_gene: TRBV29-1; j_gene: TRBJ2-3
CDR3aa: CAWSTGQGALGYTF; v_gene: TRBV30; j_gene: TRBJ1-2
CDR3aa: CASRGGRTQYF; v_gene: TRBV6-5; j_gene: TRBJ2-3
CDR3aa: CASSPGTGLSGANVLTF; v_gene: TRBV7-7; j_gene: TRBJ2-6
CDR3aa: CSVTTPSGRSDEQYF; v_gene: TRBV29-1; j_gene: TRBJ2-7
CDR3aa: CASSYHREGRTEAFF; v_gene: TRBV7-9; j_gene: TRBJ1-1
CDR3aa: CASSQVVSDTQYF; v_gene: TRBV4-1; j_gene: TRBJ2-3
CDR3aa: CSVEVGRQNTEAFF; v_gene: TRBV29-1; j_gene: TRBJ1-1
CDR3aa: CASSVGHSGANVLTF; v_gene: TRBV9; j_gene: TRBJ2-6
CDR3aa: CASRRVNEKLFF; v_gene: TRBV2; j_gene: TRBJ1-4
CDR3aa: CASSFGQGRSNQPQHF; v_gene: TRBV7-2; j_gene: TRBJ1-5
CDR3aa: CASSFTDTQYF; v_gene: TRBV5-5; j_gene: TRBJ2-3
CDR3aa: CASSSGTGAGELFF; v_gene: TRBV7-9; j_gene: TRBJ2-2
CDR3aa: CASSLTGVGTEAFF; v_gene: TRBV7-2; j_gene: TRBJ1-1
CDR3aa: CAWSAGPAGEQYF; v_gene: TRBV30; j_gene: TRBJ2-7
CDR3aa: CSVRTGDSYEQYF; v_gene: TRBV29-1; j_gene: TRBJ2-7
CDR3aa: CASMPGLARAKNIQYF; v_gene: TRBV2; j_gene: TRBJ2-4
CDR3aa: CASSLNASSNEQYF; v_gene: TRBV7-9; j_gene: TRBJ2-7
CDR3aa: CASSPSGRPDTQYF; v_gene: TRBV28; j_gene: TRBJ2-3
CDR3aa: CASRHRGDTDTQYF; v_gene: TRBV9; j_gene: TRBJ2-3